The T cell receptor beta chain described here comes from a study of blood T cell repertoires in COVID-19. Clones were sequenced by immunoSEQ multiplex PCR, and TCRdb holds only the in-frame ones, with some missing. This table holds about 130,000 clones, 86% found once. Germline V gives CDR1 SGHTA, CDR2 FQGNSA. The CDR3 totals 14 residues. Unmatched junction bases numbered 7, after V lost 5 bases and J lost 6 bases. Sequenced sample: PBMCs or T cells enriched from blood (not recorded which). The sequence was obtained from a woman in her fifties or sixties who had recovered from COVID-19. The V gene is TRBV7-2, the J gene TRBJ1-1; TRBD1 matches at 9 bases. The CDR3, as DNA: TGTGCCAGCAGCCAACAGGGGGCAGGGGCTGAAGCTTTCTTT. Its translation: CASSQQGAGAEAFF.